This is a list of T cell receptor beta chains from one sample in a study of PD-L1 blockade in urothelial cancer. Measured with immunoSEQ multiplex PCR; TCRdb has only the in-frame clones, and not every one. In the table there are 45,000 to 60,000 clones, under 90% of which are singletons. The sample was PBMCs, taken around atezolizumab (anti-PD-L1) treatment. The source of these receptors is a man aged 35-49 years with urothelial cancer. CDR3s leave out the opening cysteine and the closing phenylalanine or tryptophan.

V: TRBV11-3; CDR3: ASSFLAGSYNEQF
V: TRBV9; CDR3: ASSVELVSYNEQF
V: TRBV27; CDR3: ASREFADTEAF
V: TRBV5-1; CDR3: ASSLGGRGYNEQF
V: TRBV5-6; CDR3: ASSFAPVRTYEQY
V: TRBV6-1; CDR3: ASTPFSSGANVLT
V: TRBV28; CDR3: ASSSWRNEQF
V: TRBV7-8; CDR3: ASSPTRGLRTEAF
V: TRBV10-3; CDR3: AISKQGEQVGTQY
V: TRBV13; CDR3: ASSPVIATDTQY
V: TRBV5-6; CDR3: ASSHGTGRNEQY
V: TRBV30; CDR3: AWSVQAVYGYT
V: TRBV11-2; CDR3: ASSASGTRTDTQY
V: TRBV6-5; CDR3: ASSYGQSSTEAF
V: TRBV4-3; CDR3: ASSQEPTSGSYEQY
V: TRBV30; CDR3: AWTTRGDQPQH
V: TRBV7-9; CDR3: ASSLAQSPTDTQY
V: TRBV6-5; CDR3: ASGEVEAGQPQH
V: TRBV19; CDR3: ASSIAGLWTGVAEAF
V: TRBV6-1; CDR3: ASSEIEGLGQPQH
V: TRBV6-1; CDR3: ASSFGQYSNQPQH
V: TRBV27; CDR3: ASSSWDRGRRTGELF
V: TRBV18; CDR3: ASSPGPGGETQY
V: TRBV10-3; CDR3: AISDPSGGEKLF
V: TRBV5-6; CDR3: ASSLRTGGDEQY
V: TRBV30; CDR3: ANGDHRGNTDTQY
V: TRBV19; CDR3: ASTRGGTGGTEAF
V: TRBV28; CDR3: ASSPPAELTDTQY
V: TRBV7-7; CDR3: ASSSVASSEQY
V: TRBV7-9; CDR3: ASSLRGVNTEAF
V: TRBV11-1; CDR3: ASSLFTGISYNEQF
V: TRBV6-1; CDR3: ASRTEPPGNTIY
V: TRBV11-3; CDR3: ASSSGTGRTYNEQF
V: TRBV4-2; CDR3: ASSRSTGGETGELF
V: TRBV10-3; CDR3: AIMPTREGSGYT
V: TRBV9; CDR3: ASSAGQDYEQY
V: TRBV11-1; CDR3: ASSLKAGVRDNEQF
V: TRBV30; CDR3: AWGAETQY
V: TRBV11-2; CDR3: ASSLGSGQGAYEQY
V: TRBV30; CDR3: AWSRGFSTNEKLF
V: TRBV5-6; CDR3: ASSLDGGGNTEAF
V: TRBV5-6; CDR3: ASSHGGYTGELF
V: TRBV7-9; CDR3: ASSPGGLAGGHEQF
V: TRBV30; CDR3: AWSEGTSNQPQH
V: TRBV10-1; CDR3: ASSERQGSYEQY
V: TRBV28; CDR3: ASTTGVWETQY
V: TRBV5-5; CDR3: ASSVFGQEIYEQY
V: TRBV28; CDR3: ASSGPGQGFNEQF
V: TRBV30; CDR3: AWSVTGQGRTNEKLF
V: TRBV28; CDR3: ASSTLRGQLF
V: TRBV29-1; CDR3: SVLIGLQRTDTQY
V: TRBV14; CDR3: ASSQGTGTEAF
V: TRBV9; CDR3: ASSAGSGRTGELF
V: TRBV28; CDR3: ASSPPGQVPYEQY
V: TRBV19; CDR3: ASSSGLAGDRGEQY